This TCR beta chain was found in a study of OX40 agonist ivuxolimab in advanced cancers. At the level of the study: The eligibility criteria allowed prior anti-PD-1, anti-PD-L1 or anti-CTLA-4 therapy, and approximately 38% had some. Three patients, one with hepatocellular carcinoma and two with cutaneous melanoma, responded partially.

Concerning this clone: The antigen is unknown.

The data were produced by immunoSEQ multiplex PCR, yet TCRdb's version contains in-frame clones alone and is incomplete. The sample records some 57,000 clones, 85% to 90% being singletons. The CDR3 is 20 amino acids. Losses at the gene ends were 6 bases for V and 4 bases for J; bases not matched to a gene: 21. Germline V gives CDR1 MNHEY, CDR2 SMNVEV (reference sequence). Whole-study findings and limits: Clones of CD4+ and CD8+ blood T cells grew by week 6 at doses of 0.1 to 3.0 mg/kg.

The chain employs TRBV27 and TRBJ2-5; 12 bases are shared with TRBD1. This sequence was found in an adult with an advanced solid tumor such as melanoma, head and neck, liver or kidney cancer. The starting material was CD4+ or CD8+ T cells sorted from blood, obtained in a trial of the OX40 agonist ivuxolimab. Here the CDR3 reads CASRPGQGALGPMAAETQYF. CDR3 DNA sequence: TGTGCCAGCAGGCCGGGACAGGGGGCGCTGGGGCCCATGGCAGCAGAGACCCAGTACTTC.